The source of this T cell receptor (beta chain) is a study of vaccination and CD4 T cells after COVID-19. In the case of this clonotype: No antigen is known for it.

Overall study results and limits: Convalescent patients studied were relatively few, and early post-infection timepoints were absent. Looking at convalescent patients, a median roughly 90% of reactive clones were present only post-vaccination.

CDR3 length equals 13 residues. Germline V CDR1 and CDR2: SEHNR, FQNEAQ (reference sequence). Deletions cut 4 bases from V and 0 bases from J, with 6 bases between. The study sequenced cultured CD4+ T cell DNA using the Oncomine TCR Beta short-read assay. MiXCR, applied by TCRdb to the PCR reads, yields one record per CDR3 protein. The repertoire holds 13,000 to 15,000 distinct CDR3 sequences, with around 44% as singletons. Treatment defined: roughly 11-day PBMC culture with coronavirus spike peptide pools or control peptides (ViraFEST assay). Peptide pools at 7.5 to 10 ug/ml, together with 7.5 to 10 IU/ml IL-2, were added to cultures of under 2.5 million PBMCs per well.

This clonotype was obtained from a human donor who had recovered from COVID-19. The specimen was CD4+ T cells from blood, cultured in vitro. The V call is TRBV7-9, the J call TRBJ1-1; no reliable D call. CDR3 region: CASSSPMNTEAFF. The CDR3 DNA sequence: TGTGCCAGCAGCTCACCGATGAACACTGAAGCTTTCTTT.